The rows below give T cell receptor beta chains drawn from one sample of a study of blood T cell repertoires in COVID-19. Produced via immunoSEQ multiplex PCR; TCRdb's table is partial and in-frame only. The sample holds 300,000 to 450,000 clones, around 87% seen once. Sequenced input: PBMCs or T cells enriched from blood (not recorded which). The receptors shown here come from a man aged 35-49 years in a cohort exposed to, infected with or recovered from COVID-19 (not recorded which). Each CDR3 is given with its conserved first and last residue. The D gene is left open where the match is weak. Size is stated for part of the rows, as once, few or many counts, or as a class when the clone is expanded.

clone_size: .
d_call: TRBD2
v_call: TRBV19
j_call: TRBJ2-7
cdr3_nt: TGTGCCAGTAGTACTCGGACTAGCGGGTACTACGAGCAGTACTTC
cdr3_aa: CASSTRTSGYYEQYF

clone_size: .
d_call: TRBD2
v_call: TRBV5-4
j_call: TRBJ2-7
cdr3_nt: TGTGCCAGCAGCGTGCAATGGAGCGGGAGGAAATACGAGCAGTACTTC
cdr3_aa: CASSVQWSGRKYEQYF

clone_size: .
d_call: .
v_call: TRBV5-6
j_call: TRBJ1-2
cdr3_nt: TGTGCCAGCAGCTTATTCTCCCGGGGAGTTTCTAACTATGGCTACACCTTC
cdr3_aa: CASSLFSRGVSNYGYTF

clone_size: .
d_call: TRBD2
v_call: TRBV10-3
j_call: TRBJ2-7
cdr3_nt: TGTGCCATCAGTGAGTCTGGTAGCGGGACGGTTTCAAACTTC
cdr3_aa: CAISESGSGTVSNF

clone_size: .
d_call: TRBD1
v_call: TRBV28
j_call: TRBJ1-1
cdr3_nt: TGTGCCAGCAGTTCGGACAGGGTGAACACTGAAGCTTTCTTT
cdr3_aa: CASSSDRVNTEAFF

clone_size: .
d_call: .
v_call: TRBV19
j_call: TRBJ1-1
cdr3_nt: TGTGCCAGCAGCGAGGACAGCGCGATGAAAGCTTTCTTT
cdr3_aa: CASSEDSAMKAFF

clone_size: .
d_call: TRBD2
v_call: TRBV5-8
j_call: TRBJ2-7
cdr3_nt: TGTGCCAGCAGACAAGGACTAGCGCTCGACTACGAGCAGTACTTC
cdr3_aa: CASRQGLALDYEQYF

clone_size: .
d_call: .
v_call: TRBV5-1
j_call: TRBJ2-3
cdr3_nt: TGCGCCAGCAGCTTGAGGACTCGGCAGAGCTCGTTTCGCACAGATACGCAGTATTTT
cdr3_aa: CASSLRTRQSSFRTDTQYF

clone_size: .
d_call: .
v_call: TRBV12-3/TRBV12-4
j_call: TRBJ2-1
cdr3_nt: TGTGCCAGCAGCCGGTACAATGAGCAGTTCTTC
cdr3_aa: CASSRYNEQFF

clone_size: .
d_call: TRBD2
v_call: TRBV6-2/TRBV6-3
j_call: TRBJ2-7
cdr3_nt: TGTGCCAGCAGCCCCGGGACTAGCGGGATCTCCGAGCAGTACTTC
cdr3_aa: CASSPGTSGISEQYF

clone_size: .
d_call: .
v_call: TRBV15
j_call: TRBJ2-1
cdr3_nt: TGTGCCACCAGCAGAGATAGGGGCGGGGGCTTGTACAATGAGCAGTTCTTC
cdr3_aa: CATSRDRGGGLYNEQFF

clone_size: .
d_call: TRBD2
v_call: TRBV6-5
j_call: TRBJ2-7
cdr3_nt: TGTGCCACCCGGACTAGCGGGAGTTCCCACGAGCAGTACTTC
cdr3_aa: CATRTSGSSHEQYF

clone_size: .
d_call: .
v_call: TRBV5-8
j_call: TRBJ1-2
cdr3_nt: TGTGCCAGCAGCTTGCGTCAGTCCTATGGCTACACCTTC
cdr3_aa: CASSLRQSYGYTF

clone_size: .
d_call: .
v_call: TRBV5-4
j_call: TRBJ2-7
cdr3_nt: TGTGCCAGCAGCTTTTTGGGGCTGTCCTACGAGCAGTACTTC
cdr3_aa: CASSFLGLSYEQYF

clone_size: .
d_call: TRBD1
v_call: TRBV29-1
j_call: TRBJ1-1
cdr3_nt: TGCAGCGGGCAACGACAGGGGAACACTGAAGCTTTCTTT
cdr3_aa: CSGQRQGNTEAFF

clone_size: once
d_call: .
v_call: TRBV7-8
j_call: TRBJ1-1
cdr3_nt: TGTGCCAGCAGCTTAATTGGCGGAATGAACACTGAAGCTTTCTTT
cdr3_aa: CASSLIGGMNTEAFF

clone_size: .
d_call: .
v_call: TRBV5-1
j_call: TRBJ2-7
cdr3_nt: TGCGCCAGCAGCTTGGCAGTAGGCAGGGGATACGAGCAGTACTTC
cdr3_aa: CASSLAVGRGYEQYF

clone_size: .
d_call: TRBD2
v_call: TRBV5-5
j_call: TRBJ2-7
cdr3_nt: TGTGCCAGCAGCTTGGCGGGACTAGCGGAAAGCTACGAGCAGTACTTC
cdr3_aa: CASSLAGLAESYEQYF

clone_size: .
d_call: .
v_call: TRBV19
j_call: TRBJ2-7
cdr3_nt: TGTGCCAGTAGTCCGGGGACATCAGACTACGAGCAGTACTTC
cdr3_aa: CASSPGTSDYEQYF

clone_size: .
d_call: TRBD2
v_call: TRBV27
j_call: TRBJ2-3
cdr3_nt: TGTGCCAGCAGTTTATCACCCGGACTAGCGGGAAGGTCTAGCACAGATACGCAGTATTTT
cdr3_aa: CASSLSPGLAGRSSTDTQYF

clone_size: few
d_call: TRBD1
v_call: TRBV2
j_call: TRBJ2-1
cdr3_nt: TGTGCCAGCATTCAGGGGGTAGATGAGCAGTTCTTC
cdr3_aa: CASIQGVDEQFF

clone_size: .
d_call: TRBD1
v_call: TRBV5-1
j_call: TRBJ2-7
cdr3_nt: TGCGCCAGCAGCGAACAGACAGGGGATGGGACCGAGCAGTACTTC
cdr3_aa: CASSEQTGDGTEQYF

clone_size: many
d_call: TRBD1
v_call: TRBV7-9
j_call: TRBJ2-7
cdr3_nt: TGTGCCAGCAGCCCTCCCATCACCGGGGACAGGAGCTCCTACGAGCAGTACTTC
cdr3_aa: CASSPPITGDRSSYEQYF

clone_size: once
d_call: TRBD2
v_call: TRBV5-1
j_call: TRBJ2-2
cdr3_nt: TGCGCCAGCAGCTTTCCCACTAGCGGGAGGCCGCGCGTTTTGAACACCGGGGAGCTGTTTTTT
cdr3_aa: CASSFPTSGRPRVLNTGELFF

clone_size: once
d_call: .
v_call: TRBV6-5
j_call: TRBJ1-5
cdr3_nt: TGTGCCAGCAGTAGGGGGGGCGTCAGTCAGCCCCAGCATTTT
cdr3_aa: CASSRGGVSQPQHF

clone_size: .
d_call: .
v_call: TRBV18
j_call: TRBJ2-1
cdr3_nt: TGTGCCAGCTCACCAGTAGGGGATGAGCAGTTCTTC
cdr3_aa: CASSPVGDEQFF

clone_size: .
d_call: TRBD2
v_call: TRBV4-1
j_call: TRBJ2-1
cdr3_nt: TGCGCCAGCAGCCAAGGGGCTAGCGGAAGGGGTGAGCAGTTCTTC
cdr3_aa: CASSQGASGRGEQFF

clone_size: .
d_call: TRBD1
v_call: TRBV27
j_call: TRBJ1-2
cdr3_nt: TGTGCCAGCAGCCCAAACAGGGGGCAGGATGGCTACACCTTC
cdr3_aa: CASSPNRGQDGYTF

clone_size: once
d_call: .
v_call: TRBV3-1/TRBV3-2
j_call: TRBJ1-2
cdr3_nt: TGTGCCAGCAGCCAAGATTCGGTCTATGGCTACACCTTC
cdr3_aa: CASSQDSVYGYTF

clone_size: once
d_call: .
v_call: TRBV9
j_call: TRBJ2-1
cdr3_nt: TGTGCCAGCAGCGCTAGTAGGCTGCGTTCTAGCTCCTACAATGAGCAGTTCTTC
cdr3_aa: CASSASRLRSSSYNEQFF

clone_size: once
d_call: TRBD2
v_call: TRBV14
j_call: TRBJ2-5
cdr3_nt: TGTGCCAGCAGCCCGACTAGCGGCATAGGGGAGACCCAGTACTTC
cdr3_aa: CASSPTSGIGETQYF

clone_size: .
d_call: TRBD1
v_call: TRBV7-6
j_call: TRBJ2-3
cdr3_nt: TGTGCCAGCAGCTTTAGAGCCGGGACAGACAGCACAGATACGCAGTATTTT
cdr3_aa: CASSFRAGTDSTDTQYF

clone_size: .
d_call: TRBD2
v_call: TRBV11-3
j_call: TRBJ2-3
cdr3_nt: TGTGCCAGCAGCCCTGGACTAGCGGGAACCACCTACACAGATACGCAGTATTTT
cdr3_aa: CASSPGLAGTTYTDTQYF

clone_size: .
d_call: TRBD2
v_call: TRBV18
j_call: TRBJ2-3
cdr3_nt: TGTGCCAGCTCCTCCAGGGCACTAGCGGGGTCTTCCACAGATACGCAGTATTTT
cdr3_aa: CASSSRALAGSSTDTQYF

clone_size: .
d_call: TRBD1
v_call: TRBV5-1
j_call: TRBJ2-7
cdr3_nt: TGCGCCAGCAGTTACACAGGGGGGTCGTCCTACGAGCAGTACTTC
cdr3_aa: CASSYTGGSSYEQYF

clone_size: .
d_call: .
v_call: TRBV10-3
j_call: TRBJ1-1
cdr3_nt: TGTGCCATCAGTGACAGTGGGGGCCGCATAGTGTTCTTT
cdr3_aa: CAISDSGGRIVFF

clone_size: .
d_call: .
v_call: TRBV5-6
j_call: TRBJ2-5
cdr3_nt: TGTGCCAGCAGCTTGGCAGGGATCCAGACCCAGTACTTC
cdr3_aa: CASSLAGIQTQYF